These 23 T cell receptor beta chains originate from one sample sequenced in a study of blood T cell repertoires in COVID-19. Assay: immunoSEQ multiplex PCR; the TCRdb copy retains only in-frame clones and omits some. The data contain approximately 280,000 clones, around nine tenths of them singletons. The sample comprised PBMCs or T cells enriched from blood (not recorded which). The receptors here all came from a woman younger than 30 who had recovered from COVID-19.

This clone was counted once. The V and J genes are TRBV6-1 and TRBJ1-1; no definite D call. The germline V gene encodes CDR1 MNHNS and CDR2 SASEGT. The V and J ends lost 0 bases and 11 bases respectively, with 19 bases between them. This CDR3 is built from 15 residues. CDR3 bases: TGTGCCAGCAGTGAAGCCTTGGCGGCGAGGTTTGAGGCTTTCTTT. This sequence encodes CASSEALAARFEAFF.

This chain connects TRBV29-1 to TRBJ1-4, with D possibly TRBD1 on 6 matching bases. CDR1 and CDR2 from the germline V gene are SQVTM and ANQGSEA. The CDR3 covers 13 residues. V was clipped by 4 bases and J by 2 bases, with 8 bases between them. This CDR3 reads CSVAGVTNEKLFF. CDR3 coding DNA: TGCAGCGTTGCAGGGGTGACTAATGAAAAACTGTTTTTT.

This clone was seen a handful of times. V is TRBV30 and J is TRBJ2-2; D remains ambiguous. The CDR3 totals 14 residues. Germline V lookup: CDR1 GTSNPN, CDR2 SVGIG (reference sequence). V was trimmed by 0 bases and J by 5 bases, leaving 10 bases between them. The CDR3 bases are TGTGCCTGGAGTGTACGAGTAGCTACCGGGGAGCTGTTTTTT. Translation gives CAWSVRVATGELFF.

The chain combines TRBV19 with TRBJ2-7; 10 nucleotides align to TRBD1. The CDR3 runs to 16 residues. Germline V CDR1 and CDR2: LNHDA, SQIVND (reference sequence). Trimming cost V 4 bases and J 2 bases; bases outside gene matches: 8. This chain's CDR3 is CASSKLPGTGAYEQYF. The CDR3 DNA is TGTGCCAGTAGTAAACTCCCCGGGACAGGGGCCTACGAGCAGTACTTC.

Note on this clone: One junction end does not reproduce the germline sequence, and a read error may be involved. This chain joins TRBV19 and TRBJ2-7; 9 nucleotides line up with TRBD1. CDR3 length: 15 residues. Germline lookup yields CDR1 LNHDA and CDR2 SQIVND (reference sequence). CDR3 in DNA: TGTGCCAGTAGTTGGGGGACAGGGAGGTCCTCCGAGCAGTACTTC. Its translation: CASSWGTGRSSEQYF. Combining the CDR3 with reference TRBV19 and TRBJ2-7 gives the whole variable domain DGGITQSPKYLFRKEGQNVTLSCEQNLNHDAMYWYRQDPGQGLRLIYYSQIVNDFQKGDIAEGYSVSREKKESFPLTVTSAQKNPTAFYLCASSWGTGRSSEQYFGPGTRLTVT.

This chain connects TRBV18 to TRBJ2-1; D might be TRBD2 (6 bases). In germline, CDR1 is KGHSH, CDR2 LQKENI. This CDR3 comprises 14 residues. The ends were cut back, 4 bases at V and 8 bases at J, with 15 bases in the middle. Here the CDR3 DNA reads TGTGCCAGCTCACTCGGGACTTCTTATTATGAGCAGTTCTTC. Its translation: CASSLGTSYYEQFF.

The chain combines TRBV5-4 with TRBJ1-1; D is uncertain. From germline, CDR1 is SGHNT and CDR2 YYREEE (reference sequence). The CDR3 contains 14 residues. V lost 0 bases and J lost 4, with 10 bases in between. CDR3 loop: CASSLDARGTEAFF. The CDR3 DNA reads TGTGCCAGCAGCTTGGATGCCCGGGGCACTGAAGCTTTCTTT.

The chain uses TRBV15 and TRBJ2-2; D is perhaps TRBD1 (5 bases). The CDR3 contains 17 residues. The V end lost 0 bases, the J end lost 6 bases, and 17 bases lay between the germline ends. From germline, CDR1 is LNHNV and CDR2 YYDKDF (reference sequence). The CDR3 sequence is CATSRDLGRWGPGELFF. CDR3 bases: TGTGCCACCAGCAGAGACTTGGGGCGCTGGGGCCCCGGGGAGCTGTTTTTT.

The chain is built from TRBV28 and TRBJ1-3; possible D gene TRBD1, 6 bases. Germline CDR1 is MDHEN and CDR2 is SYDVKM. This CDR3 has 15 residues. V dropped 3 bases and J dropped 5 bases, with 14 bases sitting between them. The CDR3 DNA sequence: TGTGCCAGCAGTTTCGCGGGGGGGCGCAGAAACACCATATATTTT. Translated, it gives CASSFAGGRRNTIYF.

The CDR3 spells CASTFVGLSNTGELFF. Written as DNA, the CDR3 is TGTGCCAGCACCTTCGTAGGACTATCGAACACCGGGGAGCTGTTTTTT. The rearrangement uses TRBV28 and TRBJ2-2; the D gene is possibly TRBD2 (6 bases). CDR1 and CDR2 (germline): MDHEN, SYDVKM. The length of the CDR3 is 16 residues. The V and J ends lost 7 bases and 0 bases respectively, with 15 bases between them.

The CDR3 spells CASSLGPFMNTEAFF. In DNA, the CDR3 is TGCGCCAGCAGCTTGGGTCCGTTTATGAACACTGAAGCTTTCTTT. V usage is TRBV5-1 and J usage is TRBJ1-1; D gene uncertain. Germline V gene sequence: CDR1 SGHRS, CDR2 YFSETQ. Trimming left V 0 bases short and J 0 bases short, with 9 bases between. CDR3 length: 15 amino acids.

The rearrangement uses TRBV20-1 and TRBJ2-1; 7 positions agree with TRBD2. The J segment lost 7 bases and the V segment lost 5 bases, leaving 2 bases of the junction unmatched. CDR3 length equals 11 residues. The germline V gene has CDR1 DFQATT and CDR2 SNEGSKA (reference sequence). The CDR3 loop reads CSALADNEQFF. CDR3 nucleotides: TGCAGTGCTCTAGCGGATAATGAGCAGTTCTTC.

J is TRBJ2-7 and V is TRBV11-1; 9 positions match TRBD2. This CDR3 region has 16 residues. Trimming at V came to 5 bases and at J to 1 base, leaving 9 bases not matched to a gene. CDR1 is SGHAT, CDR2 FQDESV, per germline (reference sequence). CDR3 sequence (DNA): TGTGCCAGCAGCCCGACCGGGACTAGCCGGTCCTACGAGCAGTACTTC. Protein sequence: CASSPTGTSRSYEQYF.

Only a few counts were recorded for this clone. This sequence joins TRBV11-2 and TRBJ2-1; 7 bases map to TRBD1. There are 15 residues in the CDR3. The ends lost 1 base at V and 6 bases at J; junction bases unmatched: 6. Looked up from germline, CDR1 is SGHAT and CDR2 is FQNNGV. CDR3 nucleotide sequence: TGTGCCAGCAGCTTAGGACAGGGAAGCACCAATGAGCAGTTCTTC. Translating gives CASSLGQGSTNEQFF.

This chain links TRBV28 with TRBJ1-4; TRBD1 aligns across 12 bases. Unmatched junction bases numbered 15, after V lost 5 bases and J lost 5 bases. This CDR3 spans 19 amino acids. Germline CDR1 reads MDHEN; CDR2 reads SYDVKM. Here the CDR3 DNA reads TGTGCCAGCAGTCAATTTACCGGGACAGGGGGCCTGTTAAATGAAAAACTGTTTTTT. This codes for CASSQFTGTGGLLNEKLFF.

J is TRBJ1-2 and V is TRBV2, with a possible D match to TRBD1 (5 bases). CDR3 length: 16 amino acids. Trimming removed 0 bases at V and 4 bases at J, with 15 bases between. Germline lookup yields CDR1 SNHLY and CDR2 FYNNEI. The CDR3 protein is CASSEALGGYFYGYTF. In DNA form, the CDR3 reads TGTGCCAGCAGTGAAGCGCTGGGGGGTTACTTCTATGGCTACACCTTC.

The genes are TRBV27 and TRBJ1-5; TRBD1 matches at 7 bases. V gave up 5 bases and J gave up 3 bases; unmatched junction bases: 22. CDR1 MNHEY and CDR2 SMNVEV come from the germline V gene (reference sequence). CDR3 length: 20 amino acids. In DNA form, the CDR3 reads TGTGCCAGCAGTACCGAAAGGGACAGCTTACGGGATATGGACAATCAGCCCCAGCATTTT. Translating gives CASSTERDSLRDMDNQPQHF.

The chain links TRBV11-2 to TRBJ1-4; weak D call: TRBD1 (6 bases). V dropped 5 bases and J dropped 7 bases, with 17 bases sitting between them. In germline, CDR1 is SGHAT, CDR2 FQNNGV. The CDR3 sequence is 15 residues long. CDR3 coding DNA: TGTGCCAGCAGCCCGACAGGAGTAAACCCTGAAAAACTGTTTTTT. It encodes CASSPTGVNPEKLFF.

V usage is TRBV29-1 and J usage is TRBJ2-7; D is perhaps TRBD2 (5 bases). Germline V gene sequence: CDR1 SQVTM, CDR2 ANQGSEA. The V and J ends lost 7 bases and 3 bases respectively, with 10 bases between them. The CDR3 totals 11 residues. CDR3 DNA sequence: TGCAGCGCGGGGTACAGCTACGAGCAGTACTTC. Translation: CSAGYSYEQYF.

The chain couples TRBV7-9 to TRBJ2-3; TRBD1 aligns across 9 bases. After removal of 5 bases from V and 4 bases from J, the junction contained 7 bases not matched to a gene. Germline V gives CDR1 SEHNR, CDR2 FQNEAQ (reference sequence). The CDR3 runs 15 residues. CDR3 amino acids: CASSIGDREADTQYF. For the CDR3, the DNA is TGTGCCAGCAGCATCGGGGACAGGGAGGCAGATACGCAGTATTTT.

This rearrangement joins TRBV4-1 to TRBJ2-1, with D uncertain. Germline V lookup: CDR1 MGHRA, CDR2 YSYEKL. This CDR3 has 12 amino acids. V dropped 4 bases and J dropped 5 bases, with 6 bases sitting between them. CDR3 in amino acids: CASSPRNNEQFF. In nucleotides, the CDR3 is TGCGCCAGCAGCCCGCGCAACAATGAGCAGTTCTTC.

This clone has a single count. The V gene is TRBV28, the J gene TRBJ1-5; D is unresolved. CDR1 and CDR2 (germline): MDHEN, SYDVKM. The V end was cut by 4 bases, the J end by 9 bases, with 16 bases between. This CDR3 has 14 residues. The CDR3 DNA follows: TGTGCCAGCAGTTCAGGCTTACCGTATCGGCCCCAGCATTTT. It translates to CASSSGLPYRPQHF.

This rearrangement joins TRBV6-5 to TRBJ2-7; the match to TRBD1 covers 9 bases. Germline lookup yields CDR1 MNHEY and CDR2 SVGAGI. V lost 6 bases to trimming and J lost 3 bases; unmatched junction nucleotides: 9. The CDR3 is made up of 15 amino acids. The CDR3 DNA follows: TGTGCCAGCAGCCCGATTCCGGGACAGGGCTACGAGCAGTACTTC. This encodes CASSPIPGQGYEQYF.